These 21 T cell receptor beta chains came from one sample sequenced in a study of identical twins. TCRdb fed the 5' RACE reads into MiXCR, producing one record per CDR3 protein. The sample holds 1.5 million or so distinct CDR3 sequences, roughly a third seen once. Sample: cord blood. The receptors stem from a newborn girl in good health.

The chain links TRBV12-3 or TRBV12-4 to TRBJ2-1; perhaps TRBD2 as D (6 bases). The CDR3 extends over 13 amino acids. V gave up 6 bases and J gave up 5 bases, with 11 bases separating them. CDR3 loop: CASSSGRHNEQFF. In nucleotides, the CDR3 is TGTGCCAGCAGCAGCGGGCGGCACAATGAGCAGTTCTTC.

The chain recombines TRBV5-1 with TRBJ1-1; D gene unclear. Deletions cut 1 base from V and 6 bases from J, with 7 bases between. The CDR3 consists of 12 residues. The germline V gene has CDR1 SGHRS and CDR2 YFSETQ. In DNA form, the CDR3 reads TGCGCCAGCAGCTTGCGAGGCCCTGAAGCTTTCTTT. Translation: CASSLRGPEAFF.

J is TRBJ2-5 and V is TRBV18; 11 nucleotides align to TRBD2. The J call could be wrong; TRBJ2-7 is a better fit for the DNA end. The germline V gene encodes CDR1 KGHSH and CDR2 LQKENI. CDR3 length: 14 residues. This CDR3 reads CASSPSGLADEQYF. CDR3 nucleotides: TGTGCCAGCTCACCTTCGGGACTAGCGGACGAGCAGTACTTC.

This CDR3 is CASDIAGGGGNEQYF. The CDR3 nucleotides are TGTGCCAGCGATATAGCGGGAGGAGGAGGGAATGAGCAGTACTTC. The chain uses TRBV2 and TRBJ2-7, with 10 bases that match TRBD2. The CDR3 is 15 amino acids. Germline-derived CDR1 and CDR2 are SNHLY and FYNNEI. J gave up 7 bases and V 8 bases, and 14 bases lay outside the gene matches.

The chain is built from TRBV6-4 and TRBJ1-1, with no clear D. The CDR3 is 16 residues long. V was clipped by 3 bases and J by 3 bases, with 17 bases between them. CDR1 and CDR2 (germline): MRHNA, SNTAGT. This CDR3 is CASSEDPFAEDTEAFF. The CDR3 bases are TGTGCCAGCAGTGAGGACCCCTTCGCCGAGGACACTGAAGCTTTCTTT.

This chain connects TRBV6-6 to TRBJ2-5; D may be TRBD2 (6 bases). CDR1 is MNHNY, CDR2 SVGAGI, per germline (reference sequence). V was pared by 2 bases and J by 11 bases, with 18 bases between. This CDR3 has 14 residues. The CDR3 sequence: CASSYTEVSGEQYF. In nucleotides, the CDR3 is TGTGCCAGCAGTTACACCGAGGTCTCGGGGGAGCAGTACTTC.

CDR3 bases: TGCGCCAGCAGCTTGAAGGGGGGGCTCTACGAGCAGTACTTC. Protein: CASSLKGGLYEQYF. The chain combines TRBV5-1 with TRBJ2-7, with a possible D match to TRBD2 (7 bases). The CDR3 runs to 14 residues. Germline CDR1 is SGHRS and CDR2 is YFSETQ. The V and J ends lost 1 base and 3 bases respectively, with 11 bases between them.

This clonotype showed up just a few times. The CDR3 is CASSEGRGYYGYTF. The CDR3 DNA reads as TGTGCCAGCAGTGAAGGCAGGGGTTACTATGGCTACACCTTC. The genes are TRBV2 and TRBJ1-2; possibly TRBD1 for D (6 bases). V lost 1 base, J lost 3 bases, and 9 bases lay in between. Germline lookup yields CDR1 SNHLY and CDR2 FYNNEI. CDR3 length equals 14 residues.

The chain recombines TRBV3-1 with TRBJ1-6; D is uncertain. This CDR3 is built from 15 residues. Between the trimmed V and J ends, which lost 3 bases and 7 bases, there was a span of 13 bases. In germline, CDR1 is LGHDT, CDR2 YNNKEL (reference sequence). The CDR3 DNA sequence: TGTGCCAGCAGCCACGACGGGATGACAAATTCACCCCTCCACTTT. Its protein is CASSHDGMTNSPLHF.

The rearrangement joins TRBV20-1 to TRBJ2-1; 9 bases agree with TRBD2. The CDR3 length is 16 residues. With 4 bases clipped from V and 5 bases from J, the junction kept 12 bases outside the gene matches. CDR1 and CDR2 from the germline V gene are DFQATT and SNEGSKA (reference sequence). The DNA for the CDR3 is TGCAGTGCTATGCGAATGGCGGGGGGGCCTAACAATGAGCAGTTCTTC. It yields the protein CSAMRMAGGPNNEQFF.

Regarding this clonotype: Its ends do not fully match the called genes, so a read error is possible. This chain links TRBV12-3 or TRBV12-4 with TRBJ2-7; D ambiguous. This CDR3 is built from 11 residues. The CDR3 sequence is CAISLRYEQYF. CDR3 in DNA: TGTGCCATCAGTTTGCGCTACGAGCAGTACTTC.

The CDR3 sequence is CASSRPGQGAKNIQYF. The CDR3 nucleotides are TGTGCCAGCAGCCGGCCGGGACAGGGAGCCAAAAACATTCAGTACTTC. The gene calls are TRBV12-3 or TRBV12-4 and TRBJ2-4; 9 bases are a match to TRBD1. J gave up 0 bases and V 6 bases, and 6 bases lay outside the gene matches. The CDR3 has 16 amino acids.

This chain links TRBV5-1 with TRBJ2-3, with D hard to call. The CDR3 is 15 amino acids. V lost 1 base and J lost 3, with 12 bases in between. CDR1 and CDR2 (germline): SGHRS, YFSETQ. The CDR3 sequence: CASSLSGKRTDTQYF. The DNA of the CDR3 is TGCGCCAGCAGCTTGAGTGGGAAAAGGACAGATACGCAGTATTTT.

This clonotype was counted only a few times. The chain couples TRBV10-3 to TRBJ2-5; 7 bases match TRBD1. The junction had 12 bases not matched to a gene; V was cut back by 3 bases and J by 5 bases. Per germline, CDR1 ENHRY and CDR2 SYGVKD. There are 16 residues in the CDR3. CDR3 nucleotide sequence: TGTGCCATCAGTGACCTCTCGGACAGGCGGAGGGAGACCCAGTACTTC. It specifies CAISDLSDRRRETQYF.

There are a few counts of this clonotype. The chain recombines TRBV6-5 with TRBJ2-7; D remains unclear. Trimming took 0 bases from V and 0 from J, leaving 12 bases between them. The length of the CDR3 is 16 residues. Germline CDR1 and CDR2: MNHEY and SVGAGI. In nucleotides, the CDR3 is TGTGCCAGCAGTTACTCTCAGGCCCTCGTCTCCTACGAGCAGTACTTC. As protein: CASSYSQALVSYEQYF.

This clonotype was picked up many times. As DNA, the CDR3 is TGTGCCAGCAGTTTAGGGACAGGGCCAGATACGCAGTATTTT. Its protein product is CASSLGTGPDTQYF. This chain uses TRBV12-3 or TRBV12-4 with TRBJ2-3; 8 bases map to TRBD1. The length of the CDR3 is 14 residues. V shed 1 base, J shed 4 bases, and the junction held 1 base outside the gene matches.

The chain uses TRBV20-1 and TRBJ1-4; 8 positions match TRBD1. The CDR3 runs 16 residues. The germline gives CDR1 DFQATT, CDR2 SNEGSKA (reference sequence). V shed 6 bases and J 0 bases; nucleotides not matched to a gene: 9. The CDR3 region has the DNA TGCAGTGCCGACCAGGGGGCTGGAGCAACTAATGAAAAACTGTTTTTT. It specifies CSADQGAGATNEKLFF.

Turning to this clonotype: A much bigger clone sits one base away, suggesting this may be a read error. The V gene is TRBV27, the J gene TRBJ2-7; 9 bases are a match to TRBD2. After removal of 2 bases from V and 11 bases from J, the junction contained 7 bases not matched to a gene. From germline, CDR1 is MNHEY and CDR2 SMNVEV (reference sequence). The CDR3 runs to 13 residues. CDR3 nucleotide sequence: TGTGCCAGCAGTTTAATAGCGGGAGCTACGGAGTACTTC. It encodes CASSLIAGATEYF.

In this sample, this clonotype turned up a few times. This chain joins TRBV28 and TRBJ1-1; 8 bases fit TRBD1. In germline, CDR1 is MDHEN, CDR2 SYDVKM. This CDR3 region has 15 residues. With V trimmed by 5 bases and J by 0 bases, 5 bases remained unmatched. CDR3 amino acids: CASSGQGALNTEAFF. The CDR3 region has the DNA TGTGCCAGCAGTGGCCAGGGGGCCTTGAACACTGAAGCTTTCTTT.

This clonotype has only one observation. V is TRBV28 and J is TRBJ2-7, with D possibly matching TRBD2 (5 bases). This CDR3 is built from 15 residues. V was trimmed by 7 bases and J by 0 bases, leaving 16 bases between them. Germline V gene data show CDR1 as MDHEN and CDR2 as SYDVKM. The CDR3: CASTSERERSYEQYF. CDR3 DNA sequence: TGTGCCAGCACCTCCGAAAGGGAGCGCTCCTACGAGCAGTACTTC.

The chain uses TRBV5-6 and TRBJ2-3; 11 nucleotides align to TRBD1. The CDR3 is 15 residues long. Looked up from germline, CDR1 is SGHDT and CDR2 is YYEEEE. J was trimmed by 4 bases and V by 3 bases; bases with no gene match: 4. Here the CDR3 DNA reads TGTGCCAGCAGCTACAGGACAGGGGGCGCAGATACGCAGTATTTT. Its translation is CASSYRTGGADTQYF. The variable domain in full, completed from reference TRBV5-6 and TRBJ2-3, reads DAGVTQSPTHLIKTRGQQVTLRCSPKSGHDTVSWYQQALGQGPQFIFQYYEEEERQRGNFPDRFSGHQFPNYSSELNVNALLLGDSALYLCASSYRTGGADTQYFGPGTRLTVL.